The clone carrying this TCR beta chain came up a few times. The entry originates in a study of blood T cell repertoires in COVID-19. Across the whole study: The samples span acute and convalescent COVID-19 from the United States, Italy and Spain. In each case, the material was cDNA or gDNA derived from T cells, B-cell-depleted T cells, or PBMCs.

CDR3 length equals 14 residues. The trim removed 4 bases at V and 3 bases at J, leaving 3 bases unmatched. The germline CDR1 and CDR2 sequences are KGHSH and LQKENI. In the original processing: Cell counts per sample came from amplifying reference gene primers. Assay used: immunoSEQ multiplex PCR; TCRdb lists only in-frame clones, some missing. D and trimming come from the DNA, and the V and J calls and clone size come from that table. There are about 230,000 clones in the sample; approximately 84% occur only once, and approximately 4.4% lies in the top ten. The chain combines TRBV18 with TRBJ1-5, with 7 bases matching TRBD1. This receptor was taken from a man aged 45-60 years with active or convalescent COVID-19. The sample taken for sequencing was peripheral blood. CDR3 sequence reads: CASSLDRDNQPQHF. The DNA for the CDR3 is TGTGCCAGCTCACTCGACAGGGACAATCAGCCCCAGCATTTT.